This record concerns one T cell receptor beta chain sequence. It was with 60 Vbeta and 13 Jbeta primers that the PCR ran. Assay: immunoSEQ multiplex PCR; the TCRdb copy retains only in-frame clones and omits some. The sample lists over 140,000 clones, 82% seen once, with 1.4% to 1.5% in the top ten. The source of the sample is a study of cytomegalovirus exposure and HLA in healthy donors. Germline CDR1 is SGHNT and CDR2 is YYREEE (reference sequence). There are 11 residues in the CDR3. The V end was cut by 4 bases, the J end by 8 bases, with 9 bases between. This chain links TRBV5-4 with TRBJ1-2; D is unclear. This TCR was recovered from a man between 25 and 39 years old in good health and CMV-seropositive. The sample taken for sequencing was PBMCs. CDR3 bases: TGTGCCAGCAGCACCGGGTTCGGCTACACCTTC. Residues: CASSTGFGYTF.